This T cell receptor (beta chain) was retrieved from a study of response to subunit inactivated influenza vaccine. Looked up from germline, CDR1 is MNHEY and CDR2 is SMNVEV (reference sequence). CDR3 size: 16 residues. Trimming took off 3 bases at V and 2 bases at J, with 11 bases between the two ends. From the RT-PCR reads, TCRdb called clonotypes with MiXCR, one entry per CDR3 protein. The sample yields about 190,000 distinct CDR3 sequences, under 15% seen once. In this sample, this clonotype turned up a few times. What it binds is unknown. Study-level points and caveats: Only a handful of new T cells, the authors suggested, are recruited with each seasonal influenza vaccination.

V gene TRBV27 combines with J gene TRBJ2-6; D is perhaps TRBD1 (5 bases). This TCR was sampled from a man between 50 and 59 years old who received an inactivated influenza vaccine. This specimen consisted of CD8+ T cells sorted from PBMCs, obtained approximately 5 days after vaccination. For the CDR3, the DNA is TGTGCCAGCAGTTTCATGTCGACAGCTGGGGCCAACGTCCTGACTTTC. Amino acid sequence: CASSFMSTAGANVLTF.